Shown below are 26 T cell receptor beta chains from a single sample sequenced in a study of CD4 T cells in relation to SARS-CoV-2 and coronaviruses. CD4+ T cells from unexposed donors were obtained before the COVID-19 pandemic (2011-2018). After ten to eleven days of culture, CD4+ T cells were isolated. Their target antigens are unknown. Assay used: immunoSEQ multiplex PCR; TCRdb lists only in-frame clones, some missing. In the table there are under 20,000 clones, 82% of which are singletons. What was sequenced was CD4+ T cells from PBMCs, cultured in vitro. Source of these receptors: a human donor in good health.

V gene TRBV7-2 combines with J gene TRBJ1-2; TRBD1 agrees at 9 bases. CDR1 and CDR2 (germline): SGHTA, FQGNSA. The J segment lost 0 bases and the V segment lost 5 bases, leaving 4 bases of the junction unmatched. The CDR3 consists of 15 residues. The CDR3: CASSPGQGPNYGYTF. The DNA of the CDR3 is TGTGCCAGCAGCCCGGGACAGGGCCCTAACTATGGCTACACCTTC.

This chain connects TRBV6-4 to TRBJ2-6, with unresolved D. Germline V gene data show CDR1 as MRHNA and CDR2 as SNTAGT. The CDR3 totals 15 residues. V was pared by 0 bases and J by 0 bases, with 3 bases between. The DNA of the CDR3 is TGTGCCAGCAGTGACTCCAACTCTGGGGCCAACGTCCTGACTTTC. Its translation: CASSDSNSGANVLTF.

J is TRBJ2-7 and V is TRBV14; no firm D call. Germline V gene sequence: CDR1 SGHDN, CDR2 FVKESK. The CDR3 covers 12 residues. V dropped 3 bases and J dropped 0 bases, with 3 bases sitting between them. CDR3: CASSQGSYEQYF. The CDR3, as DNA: TGTGCCAGCAGCCAGGGCTCCTACGAGCAGTACTTC. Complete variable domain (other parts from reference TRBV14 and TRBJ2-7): EAGVTQFPSHSVIEKGQTVTLRCDPISGHDNLYWYRRVMGKEIKFLLHFVKESKQDESGMPNNRFLAERTGGTYSTLKVQPAELEDSGVYFCASSQGSYEQYFGPGTRLTVT.

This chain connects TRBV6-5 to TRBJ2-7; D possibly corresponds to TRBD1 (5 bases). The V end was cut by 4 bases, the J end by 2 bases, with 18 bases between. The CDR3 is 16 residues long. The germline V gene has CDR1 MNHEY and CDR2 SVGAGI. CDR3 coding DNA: TGTGCCAGCAGTTCCACGACTCCGAGACAGACCTACGAGCAGTACTTC. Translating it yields CASSSTTPRQTYEQYF.

Here the CDR3 reads CASSVGVGSGGIFGNEQFF. The DNA of the CDR3 is TGTGCCAGCAGCGTCGGTGTTGGTAGCGGGGGAATATTCGGCAATGAGCAGTTCTTC. The rearrangement links TRBV9 to TRBJ2-1, with TRBD2 matching over 9 bases. The junction had 18 bases not matched to a gene; V was cut back by 2 bases and J by 6 bases. The CDR3 runs 19 residues. Germline assignment: CDR1 SGDLS and CDR2 YYNGEE.

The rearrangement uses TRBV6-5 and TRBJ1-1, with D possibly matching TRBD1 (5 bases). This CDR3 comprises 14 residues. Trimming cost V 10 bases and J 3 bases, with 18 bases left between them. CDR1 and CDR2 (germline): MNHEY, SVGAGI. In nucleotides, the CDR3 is TGTGCCACCCGCGAGGGGCTGTGGTACACTGAAGCTTTCTTT. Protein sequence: CATREGLWYTEAFF.

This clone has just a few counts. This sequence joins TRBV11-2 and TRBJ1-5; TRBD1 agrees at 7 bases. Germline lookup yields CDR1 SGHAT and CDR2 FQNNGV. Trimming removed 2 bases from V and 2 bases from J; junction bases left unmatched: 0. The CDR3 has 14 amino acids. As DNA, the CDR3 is TGTGCCAGCAGCTTAACAGGGGGCAATCAGCCCCAGCATTTT. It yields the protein CASSLTGGNQPQHF. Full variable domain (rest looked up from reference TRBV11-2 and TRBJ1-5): EAGVAQSPRYKIIEKRQSVAFWCNPISGHATLYWYQQILGQGPKLLIQFQNNGVVDDSQLPKDRFSAERLKGVDSTLKIQPAKLEDSAVYLCASSLTGGNQPQHFGDGTRLSIL.

CDR3 bases: TGCAGTGCTAGTAGAGCCAGTCGAGGGACCCAGTACTTC. Protein product: CSASRASRGTQYF. V is TRBV20-1 and J is TRBJ2-5; D is unclear. The germline gives CDR1 DFQATT, CDR2 SNEGSKA (reference sequence). The V end was cut by 3 bases, the J end by 7 bases, with 15 bases between. The CDR3 runs to 13 residues.

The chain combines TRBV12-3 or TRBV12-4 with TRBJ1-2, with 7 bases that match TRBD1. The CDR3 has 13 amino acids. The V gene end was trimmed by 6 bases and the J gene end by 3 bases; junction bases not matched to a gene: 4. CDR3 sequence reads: CASSPGQYYGYTF. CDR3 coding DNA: TGTGCCAGCAGCCCGGGACAGTACTATGGCTACACCTTC.

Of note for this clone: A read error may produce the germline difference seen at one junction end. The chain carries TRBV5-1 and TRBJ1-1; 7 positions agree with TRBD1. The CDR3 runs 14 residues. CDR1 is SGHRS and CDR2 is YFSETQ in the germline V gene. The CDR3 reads CASRLGQQNTEAFF. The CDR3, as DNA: TGCGCCAGCAGATTGGGACAGCAAAACACTGAAGCTTTCTTT.

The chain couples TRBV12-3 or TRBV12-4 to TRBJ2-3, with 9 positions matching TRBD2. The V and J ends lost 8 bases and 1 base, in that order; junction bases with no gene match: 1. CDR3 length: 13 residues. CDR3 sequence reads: CASASGGTDTQYF. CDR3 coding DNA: TGTGCCAGCGCTAGCGGGGGCACAGATACGCAGTATTTT.

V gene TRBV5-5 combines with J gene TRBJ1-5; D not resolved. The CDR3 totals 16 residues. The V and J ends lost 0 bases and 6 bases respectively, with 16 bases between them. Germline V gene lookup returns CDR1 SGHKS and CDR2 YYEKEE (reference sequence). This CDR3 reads CASSLVGHVGGQPQHF. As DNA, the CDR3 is TGTGCCAGCAGCTTGGTAGGTCACGTCGGAGGTCAGCCCCAGCATTTT. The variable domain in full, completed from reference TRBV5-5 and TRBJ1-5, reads DAGVTQSPTHLIKTRGQQVTLRCSPISGHKSVSWYQQVLGQGPQFIFQYYEKEERGRGNFPDRFSARQFPNYSSELNVNALLLGDSALYLCASSLVGHVGGQPQHFGDGTRLSIL.

The CDR3 loop is CASSESGTEAFF. The CDR3 DNA is TGCGCCAGCAGTGAGTCGGGGACTGAAGCTTTCTTT. The chain has TRBV10-1 and TRBJ1-1; D call uncertain. The V end lost 0 bases, the J end lost 5 bases, and 4 bases lay between the germline ends. Germline V gives CDR1 WNHNN, CDR2 SYGVQD (reference sequence). The CDR3 consists of 12 residues.

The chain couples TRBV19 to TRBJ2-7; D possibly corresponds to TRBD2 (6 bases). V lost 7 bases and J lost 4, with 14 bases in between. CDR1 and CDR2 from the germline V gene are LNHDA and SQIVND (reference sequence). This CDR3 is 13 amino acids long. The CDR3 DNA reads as TGTGCCAGTAAGGGACTCGGTCCATACGAGCAGTACTTC. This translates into CASKGLGPYEQYF.

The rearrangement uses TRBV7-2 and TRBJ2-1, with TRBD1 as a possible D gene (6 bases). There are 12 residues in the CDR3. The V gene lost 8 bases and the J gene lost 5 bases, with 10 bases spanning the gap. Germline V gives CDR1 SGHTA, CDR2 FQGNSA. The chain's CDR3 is CASGTQDNEQFF. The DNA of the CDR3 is TGTGCCAGCGGGACACAGGACAATGAGCAGTTCTTC.

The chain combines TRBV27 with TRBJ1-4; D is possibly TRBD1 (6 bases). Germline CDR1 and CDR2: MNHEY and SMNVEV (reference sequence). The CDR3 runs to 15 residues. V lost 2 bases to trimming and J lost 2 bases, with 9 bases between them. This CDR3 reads CASSLGGATNEKLFF. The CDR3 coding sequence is TGTGCCAGCAGTTTAGGGGGGGCGACTAATGAAAAACTGTTTTTT.

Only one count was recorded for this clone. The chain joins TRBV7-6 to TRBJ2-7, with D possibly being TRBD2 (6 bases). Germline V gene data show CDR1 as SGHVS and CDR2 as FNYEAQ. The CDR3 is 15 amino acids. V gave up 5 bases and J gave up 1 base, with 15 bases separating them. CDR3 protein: CASSSLSGMSYEQYF. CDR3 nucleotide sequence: TGTGCCAGCAGCAGCCTTAGCGGAATGTCCTACGAGCAGTACTTC.

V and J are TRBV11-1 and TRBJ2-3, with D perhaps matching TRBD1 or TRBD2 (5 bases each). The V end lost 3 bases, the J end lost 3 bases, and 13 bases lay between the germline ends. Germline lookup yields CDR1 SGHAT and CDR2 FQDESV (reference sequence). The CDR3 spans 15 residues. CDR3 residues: CASSLGVRPTDTQYF. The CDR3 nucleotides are TGTGCCAGCAGCTTGGGGGTTCGGCCTACAGATACGCAGTATTTT.

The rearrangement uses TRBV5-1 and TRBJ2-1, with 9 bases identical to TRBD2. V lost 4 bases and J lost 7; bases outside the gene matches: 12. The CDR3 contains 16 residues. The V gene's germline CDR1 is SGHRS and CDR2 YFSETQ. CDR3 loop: CASSLGGLAGRNEQFF. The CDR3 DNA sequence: TGCGCCAGCAGCCTCGGGGGGCTAGCGGGACGTAATGAGCAGTTCTTC.

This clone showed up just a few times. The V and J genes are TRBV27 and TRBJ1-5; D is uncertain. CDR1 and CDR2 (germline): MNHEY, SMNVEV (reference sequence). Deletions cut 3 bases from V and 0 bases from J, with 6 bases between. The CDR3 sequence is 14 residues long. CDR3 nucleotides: TGTGCCAGCAGTTTGATGAGTAGCAATCAGCCCCAGCATTTT. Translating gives CASSLMSSNQPQHF.

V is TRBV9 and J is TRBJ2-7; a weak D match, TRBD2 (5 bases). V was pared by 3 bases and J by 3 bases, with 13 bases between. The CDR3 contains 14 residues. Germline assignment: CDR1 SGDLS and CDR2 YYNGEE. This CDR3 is CASSAYSGDYEQYF. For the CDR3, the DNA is TGTGCCAGCAGCGCTTACAGCGGAGACTACGAGCAGTACTTC.

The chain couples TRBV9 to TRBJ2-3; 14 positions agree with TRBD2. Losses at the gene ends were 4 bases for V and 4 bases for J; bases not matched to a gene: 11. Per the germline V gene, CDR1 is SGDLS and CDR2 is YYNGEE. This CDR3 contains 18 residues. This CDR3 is CASSSTPGLAGGPDTQYF. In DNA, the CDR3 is TGTGCCAGCAGCTCCACACCTGGACTAGCGGGGGGCCCAGATACGCAGTATTTT.

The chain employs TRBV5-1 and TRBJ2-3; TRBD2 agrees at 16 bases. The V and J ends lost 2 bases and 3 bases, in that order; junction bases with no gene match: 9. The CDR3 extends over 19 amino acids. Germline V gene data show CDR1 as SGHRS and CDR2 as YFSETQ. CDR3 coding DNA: TGCGCCAGCAGCTTCTCCGGGACTAGCGGGGGGGCCGGGACAGATACGCAGTATTTT. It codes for CASSFSGTSGGAGTDTQYF.

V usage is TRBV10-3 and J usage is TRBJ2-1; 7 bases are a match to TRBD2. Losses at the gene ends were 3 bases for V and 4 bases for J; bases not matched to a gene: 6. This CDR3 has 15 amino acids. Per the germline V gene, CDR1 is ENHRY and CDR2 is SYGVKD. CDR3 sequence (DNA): TGTGCCATCAGTGACTCGACAGCGGGATACAATGAGCAGTTCTTC. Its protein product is CAISDSTAGYNEQFF.

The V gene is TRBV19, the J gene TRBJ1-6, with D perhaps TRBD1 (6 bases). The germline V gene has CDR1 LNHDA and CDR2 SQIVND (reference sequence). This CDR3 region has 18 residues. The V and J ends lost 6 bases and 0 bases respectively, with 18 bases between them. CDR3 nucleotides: TGTGCCAGTAGACGGAGGGCAGGGGAAAGCTCCTATAATTCACCCCTCCACTTT. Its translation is CASRRRAGESSYNSPLHF.

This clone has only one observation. The CDR3 DNA reads TGTGCCAGCAGCCAAGACGGGGGGGTCCAAGAGACCCAGTACTTC. Residues: CASSQDGGVQETQYF. V gene TRBV14 combines with J gene TRBJ2-5; 8 nucleotides agree with TRBD2. Per the germline V gene, CDR1 is SGHDN and CDR2 is FVKESK. The CDR3 runs 15 residues. V shed 0 bases and J 1 base; nucleotides not matched to a gene: 1.